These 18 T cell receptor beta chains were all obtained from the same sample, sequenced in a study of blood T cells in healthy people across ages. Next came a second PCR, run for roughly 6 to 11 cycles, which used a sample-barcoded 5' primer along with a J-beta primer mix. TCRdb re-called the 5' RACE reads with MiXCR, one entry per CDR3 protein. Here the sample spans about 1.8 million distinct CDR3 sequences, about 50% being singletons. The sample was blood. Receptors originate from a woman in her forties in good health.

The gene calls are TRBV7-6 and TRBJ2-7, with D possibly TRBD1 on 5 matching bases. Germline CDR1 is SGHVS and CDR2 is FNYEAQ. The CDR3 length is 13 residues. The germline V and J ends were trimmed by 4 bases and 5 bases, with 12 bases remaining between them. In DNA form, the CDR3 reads TGTGCCAGCAGCTCATACAGGTTCCACGAGCAGTACTTC. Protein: CASSSYRFHEQYF.

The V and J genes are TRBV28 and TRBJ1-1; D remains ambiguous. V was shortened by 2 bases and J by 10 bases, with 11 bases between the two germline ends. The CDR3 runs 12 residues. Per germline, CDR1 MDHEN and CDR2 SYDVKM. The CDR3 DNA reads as TGTGCCAGCAGTTTAGGACCAAAAATAGCTTTCTTT. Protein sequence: CASSLGPKIAFF.

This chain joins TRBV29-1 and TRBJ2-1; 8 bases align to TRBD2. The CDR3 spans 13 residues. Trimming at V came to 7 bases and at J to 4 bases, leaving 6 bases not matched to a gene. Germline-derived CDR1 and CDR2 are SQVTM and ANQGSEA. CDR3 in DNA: TGCAGCGCCGGGGGGGGGTGGTACAATGAGCAGTTCTTC. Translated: CSAGGGWYNEQFF.

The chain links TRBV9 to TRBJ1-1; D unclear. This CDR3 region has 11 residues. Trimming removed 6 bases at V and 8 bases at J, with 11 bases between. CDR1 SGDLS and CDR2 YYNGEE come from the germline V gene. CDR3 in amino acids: CASIPRTEAFF. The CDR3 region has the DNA TGTGCCAGCATTCCCCGGACCGAAGCTTTCTTT.

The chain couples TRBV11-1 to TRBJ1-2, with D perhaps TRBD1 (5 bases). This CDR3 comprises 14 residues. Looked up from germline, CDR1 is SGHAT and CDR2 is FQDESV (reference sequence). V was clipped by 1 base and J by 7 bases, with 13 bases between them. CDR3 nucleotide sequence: TGTGCCAGCAGCTTAGACGCCGGGGCCCGTGGCTACACCTTC. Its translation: CASSLDAGARGYTF. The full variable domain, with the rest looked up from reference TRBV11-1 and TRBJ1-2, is EAEVAQSPRYKITEKSQAVAFWCDPISGHATLYWYRQILGQGPELLVQFQDESVVDDSQLPKDRFSAERLKGVDSTLKIQPAELGDSAMYLCASSLDAGARGYTFGSGTRLTVV.

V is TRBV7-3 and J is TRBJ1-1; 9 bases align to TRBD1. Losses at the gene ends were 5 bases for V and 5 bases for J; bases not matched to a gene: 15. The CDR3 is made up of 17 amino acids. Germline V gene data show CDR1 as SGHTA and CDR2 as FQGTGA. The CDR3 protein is CASSLQPGQGWGTEAFF. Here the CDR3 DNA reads TGTGCCAGCAGCCTCCAACCGGGACAGGGTTGGGGGACTGAAGCTTTCTTT.

The CDR3 sequence: CASSLVSGGRANEQFF. Written as DNA, the CDR3 is TGTGCCAGCAGCTTAGTGAGCGGGGGAAGGGCCAATGAGCAGTTCTTC. The gene calls are TRBV7-9 and TRBJ2-1; 8 nucleotides match TRBD2. The CDR3 spans 16 residues. CDR1 is SEHNR, CDR2 FQNEAQ, per germline (reference sequence). V trimming: 1 base; J trimming: 6 bases; junction bases outside the gene matches: 8.

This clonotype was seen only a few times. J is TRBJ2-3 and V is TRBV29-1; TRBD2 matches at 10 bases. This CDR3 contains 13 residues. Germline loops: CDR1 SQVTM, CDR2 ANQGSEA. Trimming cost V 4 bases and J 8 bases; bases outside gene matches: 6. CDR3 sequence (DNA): TGCAGCGTTGTCTCTAGCGGGGGTGGTACGCAGTATTTT. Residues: CSVVSSGGGTQYF.

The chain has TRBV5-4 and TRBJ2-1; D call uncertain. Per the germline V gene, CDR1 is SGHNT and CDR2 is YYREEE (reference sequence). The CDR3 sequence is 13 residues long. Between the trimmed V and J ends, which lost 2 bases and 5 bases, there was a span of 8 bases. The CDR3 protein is CASSFPTNNEQFF. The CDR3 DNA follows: TGTGCCAGCAGCTTCCCGACAAACAATGAGCAGTTCTTC. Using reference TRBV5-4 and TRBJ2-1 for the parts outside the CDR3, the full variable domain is ETGVTQSPTHLIKTRGQQVTLRCSSQSGHNTVSWYQQALGQGPQFIFQYYREEENGRGNFPPRFSGLQFPNYSSELNVNALELDDSALYLCASSFPTNNEQFFGPGTRLTVL.

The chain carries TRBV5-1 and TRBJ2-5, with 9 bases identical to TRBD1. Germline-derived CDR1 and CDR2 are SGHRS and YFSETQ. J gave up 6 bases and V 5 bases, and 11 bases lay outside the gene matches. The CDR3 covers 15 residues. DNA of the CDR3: TGCGCCAGCAGTTTCGCCGACAGGGGGACTAAGACCCAGTACTTC. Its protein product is CASSFADRGTKTQYF.

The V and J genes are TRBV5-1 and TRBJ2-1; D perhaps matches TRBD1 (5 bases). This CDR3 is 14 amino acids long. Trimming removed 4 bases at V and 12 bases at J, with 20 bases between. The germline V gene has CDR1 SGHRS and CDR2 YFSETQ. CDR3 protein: CASSRAGPASGQFF. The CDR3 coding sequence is TGCGCCAGCAGCCGGGCAGGGCCGGCCTCCGGGCAGTTCTTC. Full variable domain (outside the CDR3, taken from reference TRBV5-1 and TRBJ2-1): KAGVTQTPRYLIKTRGQQVTLSCSPISGHRSVSWYQQTPGQGLQFLFEYFSETQRNKGNFPGRFSGRQFSNSRSEMNVSTLELGDSALYLCASSRAGPASGQFFGPGTRLTVL.

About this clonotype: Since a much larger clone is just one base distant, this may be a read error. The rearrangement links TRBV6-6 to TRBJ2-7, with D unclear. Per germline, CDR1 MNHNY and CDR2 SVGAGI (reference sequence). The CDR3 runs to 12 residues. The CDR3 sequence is CATRSASNEQYF. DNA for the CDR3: TGTGCCACCAGGAGCGCCTCCAACGAGCAGTACTTC.

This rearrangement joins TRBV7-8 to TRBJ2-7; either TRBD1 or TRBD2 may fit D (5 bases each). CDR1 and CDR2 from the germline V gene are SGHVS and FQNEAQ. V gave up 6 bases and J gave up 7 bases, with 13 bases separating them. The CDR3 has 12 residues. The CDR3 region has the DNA TGTGCCAGCAGGGCAGGGTCGGGGGAGCAGTACTTC. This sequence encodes CASRAGSGEQYF.

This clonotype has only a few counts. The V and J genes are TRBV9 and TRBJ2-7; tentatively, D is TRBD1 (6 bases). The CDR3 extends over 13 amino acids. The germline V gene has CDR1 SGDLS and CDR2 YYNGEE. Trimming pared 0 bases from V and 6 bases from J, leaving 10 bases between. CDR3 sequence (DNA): TGTGCCAGCAGCGTAGCAGGGGCGTTCGAGCAGTACTTC. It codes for CASSVAGAFEQYF.

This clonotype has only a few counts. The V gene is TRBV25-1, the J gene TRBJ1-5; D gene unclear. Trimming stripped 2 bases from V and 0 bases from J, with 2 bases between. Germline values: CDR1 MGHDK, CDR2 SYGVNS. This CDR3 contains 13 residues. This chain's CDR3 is CASSENSNQPQHF. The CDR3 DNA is TGTGCCAGCAGTGAAAATAGCAATCAGCCCCAGCATTTT. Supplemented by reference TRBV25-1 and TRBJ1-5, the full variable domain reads EADIYQTPRYLVIGTGKKITLECSQTMGHDKMYWYQQDPGMELHLIHYSYGVNSTEKGDLSSESTVSRIRTEHFPLTLESARPSHTSQYLCASSENSNQPQHFGDGTRLSIL.

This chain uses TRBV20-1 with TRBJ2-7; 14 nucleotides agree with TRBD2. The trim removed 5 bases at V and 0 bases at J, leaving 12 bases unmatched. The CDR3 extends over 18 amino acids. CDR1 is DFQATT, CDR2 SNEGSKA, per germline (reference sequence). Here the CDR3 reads CSAPLQGTSGGCSYEQYF. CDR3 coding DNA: TGCAGTGCTCCACTCCAGGGGACTAGCGGGGGTTGCTCCTACGAGCAGTACTTC.

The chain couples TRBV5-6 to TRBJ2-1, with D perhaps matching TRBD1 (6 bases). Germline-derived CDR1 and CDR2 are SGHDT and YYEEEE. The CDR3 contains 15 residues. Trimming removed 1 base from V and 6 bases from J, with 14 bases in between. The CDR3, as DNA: TGTGCCAGCAGCTTGAGGGCAGGGGTGGTCAATGAGCAGTTCTTC. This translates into CASSLRAGVVNEQFF.

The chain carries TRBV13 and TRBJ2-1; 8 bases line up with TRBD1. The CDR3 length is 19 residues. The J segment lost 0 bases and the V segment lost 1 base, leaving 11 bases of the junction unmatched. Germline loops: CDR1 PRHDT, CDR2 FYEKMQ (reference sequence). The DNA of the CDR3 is TGTGCCAGCAGCTTAGTCCCAGGTACCGGGACAGGCTCCTACAATGAGCAGTTCTTC. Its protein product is CASSLVPGTGTGSYNEQFF.